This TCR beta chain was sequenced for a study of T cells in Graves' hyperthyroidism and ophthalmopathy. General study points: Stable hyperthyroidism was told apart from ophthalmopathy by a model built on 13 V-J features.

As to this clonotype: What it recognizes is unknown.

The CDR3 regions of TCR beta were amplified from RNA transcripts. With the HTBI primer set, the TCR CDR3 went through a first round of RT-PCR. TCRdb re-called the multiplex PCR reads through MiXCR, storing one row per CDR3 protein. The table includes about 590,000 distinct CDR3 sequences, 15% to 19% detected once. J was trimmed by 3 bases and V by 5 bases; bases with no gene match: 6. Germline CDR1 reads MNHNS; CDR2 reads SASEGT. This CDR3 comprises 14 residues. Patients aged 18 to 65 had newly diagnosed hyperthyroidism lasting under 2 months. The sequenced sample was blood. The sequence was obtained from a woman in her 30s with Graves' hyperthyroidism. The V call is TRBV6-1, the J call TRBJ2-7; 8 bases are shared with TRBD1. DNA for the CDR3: TGTGCCAGCAGTCCCAAGGACAGGGACTACGAGCAGTACTTC. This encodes CASSPKDRDYEQYF.